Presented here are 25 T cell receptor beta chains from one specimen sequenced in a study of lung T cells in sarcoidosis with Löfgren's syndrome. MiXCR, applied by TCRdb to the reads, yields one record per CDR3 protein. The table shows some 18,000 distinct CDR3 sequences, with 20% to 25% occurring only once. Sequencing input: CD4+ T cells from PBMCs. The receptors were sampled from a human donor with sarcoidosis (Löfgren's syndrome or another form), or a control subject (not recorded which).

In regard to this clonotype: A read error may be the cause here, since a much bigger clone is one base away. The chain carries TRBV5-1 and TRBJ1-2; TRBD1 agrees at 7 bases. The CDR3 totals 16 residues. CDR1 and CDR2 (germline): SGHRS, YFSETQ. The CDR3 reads CASNLDGTVSIYGYTF. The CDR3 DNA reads TGCGCCAGCAACTTGGACGGGACAGTCAGTATCTATGGCTACACCTTC.

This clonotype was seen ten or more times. This CDR3 is CSASRDALPHQPQHF. Written as DNA, the CDR3 is TGCAGTGCTAGTAGGGACGCCCTACCCCATCAGCCCCAGCATTTT. The genes are TRBV20-1 and TRBJ1-5; maybe TRBD1 (5 bases). The CDR3 loop spans 15 amino acids. The V gene's germline CDR1 is DFQATT and CDR2 SNEGSKA (reference sequence). Trimming removed 3 bases from V and 5 bases from J, with 17 bases in between.

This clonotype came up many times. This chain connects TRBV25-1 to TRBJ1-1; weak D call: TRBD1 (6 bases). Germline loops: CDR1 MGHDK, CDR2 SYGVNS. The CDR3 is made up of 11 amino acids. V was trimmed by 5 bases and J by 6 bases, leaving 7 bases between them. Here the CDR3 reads CASSHRAEAFF. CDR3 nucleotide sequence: TGTGCCAGCAGTCACAGGGCTGAAGCTTTCTTT.

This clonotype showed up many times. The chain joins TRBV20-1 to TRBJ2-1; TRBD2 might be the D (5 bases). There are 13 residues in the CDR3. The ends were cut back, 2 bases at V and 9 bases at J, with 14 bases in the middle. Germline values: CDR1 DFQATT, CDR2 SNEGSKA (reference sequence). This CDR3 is CSARFLALPEQFF. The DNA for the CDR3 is TGCAGTGCTAGATTCCTAGCTCTCCCTGAGCAGTTCTTC.

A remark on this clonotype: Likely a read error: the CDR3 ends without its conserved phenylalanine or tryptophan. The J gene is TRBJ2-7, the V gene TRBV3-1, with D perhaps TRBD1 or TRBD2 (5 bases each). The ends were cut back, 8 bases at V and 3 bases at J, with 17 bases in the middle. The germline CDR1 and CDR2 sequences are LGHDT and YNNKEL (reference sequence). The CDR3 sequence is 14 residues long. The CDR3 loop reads CASRNQGRGYEQYS. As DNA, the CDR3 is TGTGCCAGCCGTAATCAGGGACGAGGCTACGAGCAGTACTCC.

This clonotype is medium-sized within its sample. CDR3 loop: CASSPSPAGSEEKLFF. CDR3 sequence (DNA): TGTGCCAGCAGCCCTAGCCCCGCAGGGTCGGAAGAAAAACTGTTTTTT. The genes are TRBV28 and TRBJ1-4, with D possibly TRBD1 on 5 matching bases. From germline, CDR1 is MDHEN and CDR2 SYDVKM. Trimming took off 6 bases at V and 8 bases at J, with 22 bases between the two ends. The CDR3 length is 16 residues.

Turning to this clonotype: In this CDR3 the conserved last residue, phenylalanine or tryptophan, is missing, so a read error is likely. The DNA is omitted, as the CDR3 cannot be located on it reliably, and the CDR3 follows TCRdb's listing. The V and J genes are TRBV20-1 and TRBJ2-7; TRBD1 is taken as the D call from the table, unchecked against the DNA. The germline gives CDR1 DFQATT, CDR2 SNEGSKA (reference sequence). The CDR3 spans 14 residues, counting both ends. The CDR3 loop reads CSVQTGASSYEQCL.

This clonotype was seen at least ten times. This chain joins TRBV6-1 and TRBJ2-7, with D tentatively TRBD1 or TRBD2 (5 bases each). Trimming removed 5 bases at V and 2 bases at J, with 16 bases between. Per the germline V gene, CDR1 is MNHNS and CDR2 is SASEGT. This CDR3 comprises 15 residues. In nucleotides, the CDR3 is TGTGCCAGCAGTTATGGGACCACTACCACCTACGAGCAGTACTTC. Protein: CASSYGTTTTYEQYF.

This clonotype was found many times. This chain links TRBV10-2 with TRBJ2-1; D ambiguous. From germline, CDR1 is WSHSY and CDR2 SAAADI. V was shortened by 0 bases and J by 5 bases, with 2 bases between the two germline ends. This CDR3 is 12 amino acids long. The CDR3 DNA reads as TGCGCCAGCAGTGAGTCGAACAATGAGCAGTTCTTC. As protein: CASSESNNEQFF.

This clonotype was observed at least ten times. CDR3 bases: TGTGCCATCAGCGTTACAGGGTCCGACACTGAAGCTTTCTTT. Translation: CAISVTGSDTEAFF. V and J are TRBV10-3 and TRBJ1-1, with a tentative D call TRBD1 (6 bases). The germline V and J ends were trimmed by 6 bases and 3 bases, with 14 bases remaining between them. This CDR3 comprises 14 residues. CDR1 ENHRY and CDR2 SYGVKD come from the germline V gene.

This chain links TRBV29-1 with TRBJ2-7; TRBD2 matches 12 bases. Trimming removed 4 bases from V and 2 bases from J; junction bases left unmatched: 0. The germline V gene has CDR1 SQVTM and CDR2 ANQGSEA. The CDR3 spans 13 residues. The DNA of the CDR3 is TGCAGCGTTGGGACTAGCGGGACCTACGAGCAGTACTTC. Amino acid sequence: CSVGTSGTYEQYF.

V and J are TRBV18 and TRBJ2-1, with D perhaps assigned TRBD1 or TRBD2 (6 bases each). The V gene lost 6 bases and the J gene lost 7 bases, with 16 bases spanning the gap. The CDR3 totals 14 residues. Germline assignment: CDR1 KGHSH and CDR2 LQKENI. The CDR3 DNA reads TGTGCCAGCTCCCGAGGCCAGGGGAGGAATGAGCAGTTCTTC. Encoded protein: CASSRGQGRNEQFF.

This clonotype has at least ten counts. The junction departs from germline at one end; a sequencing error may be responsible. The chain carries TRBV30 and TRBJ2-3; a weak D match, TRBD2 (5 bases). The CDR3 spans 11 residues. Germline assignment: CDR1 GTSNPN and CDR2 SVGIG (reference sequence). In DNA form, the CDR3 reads TGTGCCTGGAGTCGCAGCGGTCTGCAAGATTTT. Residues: CAWSRSGLQDF.

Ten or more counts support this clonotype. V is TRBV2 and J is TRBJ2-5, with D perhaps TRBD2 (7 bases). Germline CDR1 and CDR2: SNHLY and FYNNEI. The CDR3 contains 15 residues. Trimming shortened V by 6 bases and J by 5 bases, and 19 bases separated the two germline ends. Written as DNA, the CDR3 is TGTGCCAGCAGCTTTCTGTGGGGGGGCATGGAGACCCAGTACTTC. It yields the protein CASSFLWGGMETQYF.

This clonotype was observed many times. Here the CDR3 reads CASTRGQEIRNTIYF. The CDR3 DNA reads TGTGCCAGCACCCGCGGACAGGAGATAAGAAACACCATATATTTT. This chain connects TRBV7-9 to TRBJ1-3, with 7 bases identical to TRBD1. The V gene's germline CDR1 is SEHNR and CDR2 FQNEAQ (reference sequence). The CDR3 is 15 amino acids. V dropped 7 bases and J dropped 5; count of bases not matched to a gene: 11.

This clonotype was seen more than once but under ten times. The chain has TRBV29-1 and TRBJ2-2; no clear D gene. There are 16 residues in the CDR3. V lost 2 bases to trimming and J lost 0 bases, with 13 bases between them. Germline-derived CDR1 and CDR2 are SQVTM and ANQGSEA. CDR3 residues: CSVESHPKTNTGELFF. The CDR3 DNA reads TGCAGCGTTGAAAGTCACCCTAAGACGAACACCGGGGAGCTGTTTTTT.

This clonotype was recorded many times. DNA of the CDR3: TGTGCCAGCAGCATTACCCTCTCCGGGACAGGGGTCGAGCAGTACTTC. Protein: CASSITLSGTGVEQYF. The gene calls are TRBV7-8 and TRBJ2-7, with 10 bases that match TRBD1. Germline V gene lookup returns CDR1 SGHVS and CDR2 FQNEAQ. CDR3 length: 16 residues. Unmatched junction bases numbered 13, after V lost 5 bases and J lost 6 bases.

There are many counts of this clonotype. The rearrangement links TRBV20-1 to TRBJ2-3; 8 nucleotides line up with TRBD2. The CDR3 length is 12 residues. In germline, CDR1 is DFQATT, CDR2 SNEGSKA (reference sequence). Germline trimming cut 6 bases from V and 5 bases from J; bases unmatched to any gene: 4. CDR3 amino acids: CSAGGVGDTQYF. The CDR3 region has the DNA TGCAGTGCCGGGGGGGTTGGAGATACGCAGTATTTT.

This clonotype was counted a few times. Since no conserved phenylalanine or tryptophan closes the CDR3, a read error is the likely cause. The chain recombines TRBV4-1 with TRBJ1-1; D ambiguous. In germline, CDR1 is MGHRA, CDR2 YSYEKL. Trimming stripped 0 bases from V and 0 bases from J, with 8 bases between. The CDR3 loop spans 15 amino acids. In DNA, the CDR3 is TGCGCCAGCAGCCAAGAAGGATCCTTGAACACTGAAGCTTTCCTT. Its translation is CASSQEGSLNTEAFL.

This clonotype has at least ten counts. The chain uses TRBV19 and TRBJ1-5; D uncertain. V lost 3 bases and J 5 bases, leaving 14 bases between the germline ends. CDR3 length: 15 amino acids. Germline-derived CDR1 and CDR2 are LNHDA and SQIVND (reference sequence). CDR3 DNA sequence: TGTGCCAGTAGTATCCAGGTTTTGTACGATCAGCCCCAGCATTTT. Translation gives CASSIQVLYDQPQHF.

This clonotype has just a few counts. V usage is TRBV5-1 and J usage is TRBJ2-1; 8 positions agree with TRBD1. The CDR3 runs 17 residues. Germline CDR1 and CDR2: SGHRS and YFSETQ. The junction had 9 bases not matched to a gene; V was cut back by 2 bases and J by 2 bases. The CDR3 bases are TGCGCCAGCAGCTTTGACAGGGGAGGTATAACCTACAATGAGCAGTTCTTC. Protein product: CASSFDRGGITYNEQFF.

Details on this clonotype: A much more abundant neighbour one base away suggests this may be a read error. CDR3: CASKEIGETQYF. As DNA, the CDR3 is TGTGCCTCCAAAGAGATTGGCGAGACCCAGTACTTC. The chain couples TRBV28 to TRBJ2-5; D unresolved. V lost 11 bases and J 5 bases, leaving 15 bases between the germline ends. The CDR3 totals 12 residues. In germline, CDR1 is MDHEN, CDR2 SYDVKM.

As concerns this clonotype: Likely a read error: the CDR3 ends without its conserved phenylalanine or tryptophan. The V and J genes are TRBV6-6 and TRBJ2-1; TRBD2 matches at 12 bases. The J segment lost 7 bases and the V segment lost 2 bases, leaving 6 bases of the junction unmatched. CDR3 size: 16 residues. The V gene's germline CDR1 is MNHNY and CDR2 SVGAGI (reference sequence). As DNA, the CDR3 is TGTGCCAGCAGTTACGTGGGACTAGCGGGTCGAAATGAGCAGTTCCTC. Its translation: CASSYVGLAGRNEQFL.

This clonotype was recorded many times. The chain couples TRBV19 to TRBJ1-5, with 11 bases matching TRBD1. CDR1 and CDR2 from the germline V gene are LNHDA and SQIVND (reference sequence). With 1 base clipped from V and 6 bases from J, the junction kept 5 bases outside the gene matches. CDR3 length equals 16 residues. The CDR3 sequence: CASSIGTGGGGQPQHF. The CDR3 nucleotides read TGTGCCAGTAGTATAGGGACAGGGGGCGGCGGTCAGCCCCAGCATTTT.

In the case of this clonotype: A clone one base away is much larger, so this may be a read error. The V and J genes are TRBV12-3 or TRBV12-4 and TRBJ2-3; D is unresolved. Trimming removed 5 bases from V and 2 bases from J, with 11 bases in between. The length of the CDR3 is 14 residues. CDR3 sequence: CASSPMGSTDTQYF. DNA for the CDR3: TGTGCCAGCAGTCCTATGGGTTCCACAGATACGCAGTATTTT.